This T cell receptor (beta chain) was captured in a study of shared clonotypes between healthy human individuals. Findings and caveats of the study: Among non-shared clonotypes, generation probabilities were lower than among those shared by all four donors. Approximately 5.3% was the fraction of naive CD4 clonotypes found shared across several donors.

Germline V lookup: CDR1 SGHVS, CDR2 FNYEAQ. The CDR3 is 12 residues long. Trimming stripped 8 bases from V and 5 bases from J, with 9 bases between. Sequencing was performed with immunoSEQ multiplex PCR; in TCRdb, only in-frame clones are kept and a portion is missing. This sample has some 800,000 clones; more than 85% occur once, and the top ten carry 24%. About this clone itself: What it binds is unknown.

As defined, naive CD8 cells were CD45RO-negative and positively selected for CCR7, with terminally differentiated effector memory CD45RA+ cells excluded. This chain joins TRBV7-6 and TRBJ2-2; D remains unclear. This TCR was sampled from a man aged 25-45 years in good health. Sequencing was performed on naive CD8+ T cells sorted from blood. The chain's CDR3 is CASLSVTGELFF. CDR3 bases: TGTGCCAGCCTCTCAGTGACCGGGGAGCTGTTTTTT. The variable domain in full, completed from reference TRBV7-6 and TRBJ2-2, reads GAGVSQSPRYKVTKRGQDVALRCDPISGHVSLYWYRQALGQGPEFLTYFNYEAQQDKSGLPNDRFSAERPEGSISTLTIQRTEQRDSAMYRCASLSVTGELFFGEGSRLTVL.